Below, 23 T cell receptor beta chains from the same sample are listed, as sequenced in a study of OX40 agonist ivuxolimab in advanced cancers. The table came from immunoSEQ multiplex PCR; TCRdb's copy has only in-frame clones and leaves some out. The sample includes some 42,000 clones, 80% to 90% of them seen just once. This specimen consisted of CD4+ or CD8+ T cells sorted from blood, obtained in a trial of the OX40 agonist ivuxolimab. These receptors were obtained from an adult with an advanced solid tumor such as melanoma, head and neck, liver or kidney cancer.

The CDR3 nucleotides are TGTGCCAGCATCGAAGGGGGACGAATTGGAAACACCATATATTTT. Protein product: CASIEGGRIGNTIYF. This chain uses TRBV28 with TRBJ1-3; perhaps TRBD1 as D (6 bases). With 7 bases removed from V and 3 bases from J, the gap between germline ends came to 16 bases. The CDR3 extends over 15 amino acids. CDR1 MDHEN and CDR2 SYDVKM come from the germline V gene.

The rearrangement uses TRBV6-1 and TRBJ2-5, with D possibly being TRBD1 or TRBD2 (5 bases each). The CDR3 spans 14 residues. Trimming stripped 5 bases from V and 4 bases from J, with 14 bases between. The germline V gene encodes CDR1 MNHNS and CDR2 SASEGT. The CDR3 loop is CASSLRQRVETQYF. The CDR3, as DNA: TGTGCCAGCAGTCTTAGACAGAGGGTAGAGACCCAGTACTTC.

V and J are TRBV28 and TRBJ1-6; D gene ambiguous. This CDR3 has 16 residues. V was pared by 4 bases and J by 11 bases, with 21 bases between. Germline lookup yields CDR1 MDHEN and CDR2 SYDVKM. The CDR3 DNA follows: TGTGCCAGCAGTTCGGCCGAAAGGAATTTTTGGACACCCCTCCACTTT. Protein: CASSSAERNFWTPLHF. The variable domain in full, completed from reference TRBV28 and TRBJ1-6, reads DVKVTQSSRYLVKRTGEKVFLECVQDMDHENMFWYRQDPGLGLRLIYFSYDVKMKEKGDIPEGYSVSREKKERFSLILESASTNQTSMYLCASSSAERNFWTPLHFGNGTRLTVT.

The rearrangement uses TRBV4-3 and TRBJ1-1, with D perhaps TRBD1 (5 bases). The CDR3 loop spans 18 amino acids. Germline assignment: CDR1 LGHNA and CDR2 YSLEER. V was pared by 0 bases and J by 1 base, with 18 bases between. The CDR3 here is CASSQDLWAGRTNTEAFF. The CDR3, as DNA: TGCGCCAGCAGCCAAGACCTCTGGGCAGGGAGAACGAACACTGAAGCTTTCTTT.

The chain couples TRBV5-6 to TRBJ2-2; D is ambiguous. CDR1 is SGHDT, CDR2 YYEEEE, per germline. Trimming cost V 0 bases and J 2 bases, with 8 bases left between them. The length of the CDR3 is 15 residues. The CDR3: CASSLGSPNTGELFF. In nucleotides, the CDR3 is TGTGCCAGCAGCTTGGGCTCCCCCAACACCGGGGAGCTGTTTTTT.

This chain links TRBV27 with TRBJ2-7, with TRBD2 as a possible D gene (6 bases). V was cut by 8 bases and J by 0 bases, with 14 bases left in between. Germline V gene lookup returns CDR1 MNHEY and CDR2 SMNVEV (reference sequence). CDR3 length: 14 amino acids. CDR3 protein: CASGTQRASYEQYF. In nucleotides, the CDR3 is TGTGCCAGCGGAACCCAGCGGGCCTCCTACGAGCAGTACTTC.

The rearrangement links TRBV7-3 to TRBJ2-3; D call uncertain. CDR1 and CDR2 (germline): SGHTA, FQGTGA. V lost 0 bases and J 1 base, leaving 8 bases between the germline ends. The CDR3 runs 15 residues. The CDR3 DNA follows: TGTGCCAGCAGCTTAACGGGCCAGGGCACAGATACGCAGTATTTT. Translated: CASSLTGQGTDTQYF.

This clone was recorded a few times. The CDR3 sequence is CASSSHTGGSGYTF. The CDR3 coding sequence is TGTGCCAGCAGTTCTCATACAGGGGGCTCTGGCTACACCTTC. V gene TRBV28 combines with J gene TRBJ1-2; 9 bases line up with TRBD1. Germline V lookup: CDR1 MDHEN, CDR2 SYDVKM. Trimming took 4 bases from V and 7 from J; bases not matched to a gene: 7. The length of the CDR3 is 14 residues.

The V gene is TRBV7-2, the J gene TRBJ2-2, with D tentatively TRBD2 (5 bases). V was pared by 1 base and J by 10 bases, with 13 bases between. The CDR3 loop spans 14 amino acids. Germline assignment: CDR1 SGHTA and CDR2 FQGNSA. The chain's CDR3 is CASSLGLSSVELFF. The CDR3 bases are TGTGCCAGCAGCTTAGGATTGAGTAGCGTGGAGCTGTTTTTT.

The chain employs TRBV30 and TRBJ1-4; 7 bases line up with TRBD1. V lost 0 bases, J lost 8 bases, and 15 bases stayed unmatched. Germline V gene data show CDR1 as GTSNPN and CDR2 as SVGIG (reference sequence). This CDR3 comprises 17 residues. The CDR3 reads CAWSVGDRAAFGEKLFF. In DNA, the CDR3 is TGTGCCTGGAGTGTCGGTGACAGGGCGGCCTTTGGAGAAAAACTGTTTTTT.

This chain links TRBV29-1 with TRBJ2-3, with D possibly TRBD1 on 6 matching bases. V was trimmed by 7 bases and J by 4 bases, leaving 9 bases between them. This CDR3 region has 11 residues. Germline values: CDR1 SQVTM, CDR2 ANQGSEA. The CDR3 sequence: CSAQGPDTQYF. CDR3 in DNA: TGCAGCGCACAGGGTCCAGATACGCAGTATTTT.

The J gene is TRBJ2-7, the V gene TRBV4-1, with TRBD2 matching 7 bases. This CDR3 has 16 amino acids. The germline gives CDR1 MGHRA, CDR2 YSYEKL. With 3 bases clipped from V and 4 bases from J, the junction kept 12 bases outside the gene matches. CDR3 loop: CASSQGDVAGKYEQYF. The CDR3 DNA is TGCGCCAGCAGCCAGGGGGATGTAGCGGGCAAATACGAGCAGTACTTC.

V usage is TRBV9 and J usage is TRBJ1-4, with D unclear. This CDR3 contains 16 residues. The germline V and J ends were trimmed by 0 bases and 0 bases, with 9 bases remaining between them. Germline loops: CDR1 SGDLS, CDR2 YYNGEE. The CDR3 loop reads CASSVGNGATNEKLFF. The CDR3 coding sequence is TGTGCCAGCAGCGTAGGTAACGGCGCAACTAATGAAAAACTGTTTTTT.

The gene calls are TRBV9 and TRBJ1-2; D might be TRBD1 (6 bases). The V gene lost 3 bases and the J gene lost 4 bases, with 16 bases spanning the gap. This CDR3 has 15 residues. Per the germline V gene, CDR1 is SGDLS and CDR2 is YYNGEE. CDR3 loop: CASSARGGPGYGYTF. DNA of the CDR3: TGTGCCAGCAGCGCCAGGGGAGGCCCTGGCTATGGCTACACCTTC.

The chain links TRBV30 to TRBJ2-1; D perhaps matches TRBD1 (6 bases). Per the germline V gene, CDR1 is GTSNPN and CDR2 is SVGIG (reference sequence). The V and J ends lost 2 bases and 4 bases respectively, with 9 bases between them. CDR3 length: 13 amino acids. The CDR3 loop reads CAWSQGLYNEQFF. The CDR3 region has the DNA TGTGCCTGGAGTCAGGGGTTGTACAATGAGCAGTTCTTC.

The J gene is TRBJ1-2, the V gene TRBV6-1; 7 bases agree with TRBD1. Per germline, CDR1 MNHNS and CDR2 SASEGT. This CDR3 comprises 15 residues. After removal of 4 bases from V and 8 bases from J, the junction contained 13 bases not matched to a gene. The CDR3 loop is CASSVSGQREGGYTF. In DNA form, the CDR3 reads TGTGCCAGCAGTGTTTCGGGACAGCGAGAAGGCGGCTACACCTTC.

The rearrangement links TRBV25-1 to TRBJ1-6; no reliable D call. Trimming took 0 bases from V and 6 from J, leaving 12 bases between them. Germline-derived CDR1 and CDR2 are MGHDK and SYGVNS. The CDR3 is 16 residues long. CDR3 sequence reads: CASSEYDGRVNSPLHF. Written as DNA, the CDR3 is TGTGCCAGCAGTGAATACGACGGACGGGTTAATTCACCCCTCCACTTT.

The chain combines TRBV5-1 with TRBJ2-5, with D tentatively TRBD2 (5 bases). Looked up from germline, CDR1 is SGHRS and CDR2 is YFSETQ. This CDR3 has 14 residues. The V end lost 2 bases, the J end lost 5 bases, and 13 bases lay between the germline ends. The CDR3: CASSFAGNRETQYF. In DNA, the CDR3 is TGCGCCAGCAGCTTCGCCGGGAATCGGGAGACCCAGTACTTC.

This chain links TRBV28 with TRBJ1-1; 7 bases agree with TRBD1. The CDR3 consists of 14 residues. Per the germline V gene, CDR1 is MDHEN and CDR2 is SYDVKM. Germline trimming cut 4 bases from V and 3 bases from J; bases unmatched to any gene: 5. This CDR3 is CASSSLTGYTEAFF. CDR3 sequence (DNA): TGTGCCAGCAGTTCGCTGACAGGGTACACTGAAGCTTTCTTT.

V gene TRBV2 combines with J gene TRBJ1-2; 7 nucleotides align to TRBD1. This CDR3 region has 15 residues. Looked up from germline, CDR1 is SNHLY and CDR2 is FYNNEI. J lost 6 bases, V lost 2 bases, and 9 bases had no gene match. The CDR3 DNA reads as TGTGCCAGCAGTGAAAGTAGGGGGCAAGTAAATGGCTACACCTTC. This gives the protein CASSESRGQVNGYTF.

V is TRBV6-5 and J is TRBJ1-4, with D hard to call. Germline values: CDR1 MNHEY, CDR2 SVGAGI. The CDR3 length is 15 residues. The V and J ends lost 0 bases and 7 bases respectively, with 12 bases between them. CDR3 region: CASSYSTGIGEKLFF. CDR3 sequence (DNA): TGTGCCAGCAGTTACTCGACTGGAATTGGTGAAAAACTGTTTTTT.

The chain is built from TRBV7-9 and TRBJ2-1; 9 bases are shared with TRBD2. Germline CDR1 and CDR2: SEHNR and FQNEAQ (reference sequence). The CDR3 is 17 amino acids. The V and J ends lost 1 base and 2 bases, in that order; junction bases with no gene match: 6. The CDR3 region has the DNA TGTGCCAGCAGCTTAGGGAGCGGGGGGAAACCCTACAATGAGCAGTTCTTC. Amino acid sequence: CASSLGSGGKPYNEQFF. The whole variable domain, remainder taken from reference TRBV7-9 and TRBJ2-1, is DTGVSQNPRHKITKRGQNVTFRCDPISEHNRLYWYRQTLGQGPEFLTYFQNEAQLEKSRLLSDRFSAERPKGSFSTLEIQRTEQGDSAMYLCASSLGSGGKPYNEQFFGPGTRLTVL.

This clone was found once. J is TRBJ1-1 and V is TRBV15, with 7 bases matching TRBD1. Unmatched junction bases numbered 5, after V lost 1 base and J lost 6 bases. In germline, CDR1 is LNHNV, CDR2 YYDKDF (reference sequence). This CDR3 has 14 residues. CDR3 bases: TGTGCCACCAGCAGAGGACAGGGTTACGCTGAAGCTTTCTTT. Its protein product is CATSRGQGYAEAFF.